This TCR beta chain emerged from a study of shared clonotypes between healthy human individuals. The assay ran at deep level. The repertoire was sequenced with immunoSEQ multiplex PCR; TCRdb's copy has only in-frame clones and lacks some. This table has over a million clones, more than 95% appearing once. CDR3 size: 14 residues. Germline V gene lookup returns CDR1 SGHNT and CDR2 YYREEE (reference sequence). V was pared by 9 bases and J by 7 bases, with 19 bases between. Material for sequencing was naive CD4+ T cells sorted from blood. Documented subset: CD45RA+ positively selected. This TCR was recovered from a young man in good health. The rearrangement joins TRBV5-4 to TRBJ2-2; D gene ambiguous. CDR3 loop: CAIEKGMWGGELFF. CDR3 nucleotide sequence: TGTGCCATCGAGAAGGGAATGTGGGGCGGGGAGCTGTTTTTT.